This entry is about one T cell receptor beta chain. The antigen is unknown. The source of the sample is a study of Ad26.COV2.S vaccination and SARS-CoV-2 variants. Overall study context: Intramuscular Ad26.COV2.S at 5x10^10 or 1x10^11 viral particles. General observations from the study: Measures of TCR breadth and depth may have fallen short of total T cell responses. People who got the vaccine had more spike-specific TCR breadth than people who got placebo.

The treatment here: 15 to 20 received Ad26.COV2.S at low or high dose, single or two shots; about five received placebo; per-sample allocation not given. Samples came from day 63 after the first vaccine or placebo injection. TCRdb's copy holds only in-frame clones and misses some; the assay was immunoSEQ multiplex PCR. The sample contains approximately 480,000 clones, roughly 87% of which appear only once. The ends lost 4 bases at V and 5 bases at J; junction bases unmatched: 6. Germline V gives CDR1 SEHNR, CDR2 FQNEAQ (reference sequence). The length of the CDR3 is 15 residues. This clonotype was obtained from a person between 18 and 65 years old who received the Ad26.COV2.S COVID-19 vaccine or a placebo. The chain joins TRBV7-9 to TRBJ2-5, with 11 bases lining up with TRBD2. The starting material was peripheral blood, obtained in a trial of Ad26.COV2.S vaccine versus placebo. The CDR3 sequence is CASSSLAGGAETQYF. The CDR3 bases are TGTGCCAGCAGCTCCCTAGCGGGAGGAGCGGAGACCCAGTACTTC.